The 11 T cell receptor beta chains in this list originate from one sample, sequenced in a study of regulatory dendritic cells for organ transplantation. Here immunoSEQ multiplex PCR was the method, and the copy in TCRdb shows in-frame clones only, minus some. The sample contains roughly 35,000 clones, around nine tenths of which appear only once. Sequenced input: naive CD4+ T cells from blood. Subset of the sample: CD45RA+ naive T cells. All receptors come from a human donor in good health.

J is TRBJ1-2 and V is TRBV11-2; D remains ambiguous. Looked up from germline, CDR1 is SGHAT and CDR2 is FQNNGV. The CDR3 has 12 residues. Trimming stripped 5 bases from V and 6 bases from J, with 10 bases between. CDR3 nucleotide sequence: TGTGCCAGCAGCCCCGAGGGAGATGGCTACACCTTC. Protein: CASSPEGDGYTF.

The V and J genes are TRBV18 and TRBJ2-5; tentative D call: TRBD1 (6 bases). The germline gives CDR1 KGHSH, CDR2 LQKENI. V was cut by 5 bases and J by 2 bases, with 15 bases left in between. The CDR3 length is 15 residues. Here the CDR3 DNA reads TGTGCCAGCTCAGCTCTAATGGGGGCTCAAGAGACCCAGTACTTC. This sequence encodes CASSALMGAQETQYF. Full variable domain (rest looked up from reference TRBV18 and TRBJ2-5): NAGVMQNPRHLVRRRGQEARLRCSPMKGHSHVYWYRQLPEEGLKFMVYLQKENIIDESGMPKERFSAEFPKEGPSILRIQQVVRGDSAAYFCASSALMGAQETQYFGPGTRLLVL.

This rearrangement joins TRBV28 to TRBJ1-5; D is uncertain. This CDR3 has 14 residues. The V end lost 7 bases, the J end lost 4 bases, and 14 bases lay between the germline ends. Germline CDR1 MDHEN, CDR2 SYDVKM. This chain's CDR3 is CASIKRTPNQPQHF. CDR3 in DNA: TGTGCCAGCATAAAACGGACGCCAAATCAGCCCCAGCATTTT.

This rearrangement joins TRBV5-1 to TRBJ2-3; D uncertain. The V and J ends lost 8 bases and 4 bases respectively, with 17 bases between them. The CDR3 covers 14 residues. Germline CDR1 and CDR2: SGHRS and YFSETQ. The CDR3 DNA sequence: TGCGCCAGTTCAAATGGCCCCCCGGCAGATACGCAGTATTTT. It specifies CASSNGPPADTQYF.

The genes are TRBV2 and TRBJ1-2; D is unclear. The V end lost 6 bases, the J end lost 5 bases, and 16 bases lay between the germline ends. CDR3 length equals 14 residues. Germline CDR1 reads SNHLY; CDR2 reads FYNNEI. Here the CDR3 reads CASRVPLLGYGYTF. The CDR3 coding sequence is TGTGCCAGCAGGGTCCCGTTACTGGGGTATGGCTACACCTTC.

The genes are TRBV5-6 and TRBJ2-3; TRBD2 matches at 8 bases. The V segment lost 5 bases and the J segment 1 base; nucleotides outside the gene matches: 3. CDR1 SGHDT and CDR2 YYEEEE come from the germline V gene. This CDR3 is built from 14 residues. The CDR3 loop is CASRGAGGTDTQYF. DNA of the CDR3: TGTGCCAGCAGAGGAGCGGGGGGCACAGATACGCAGTATTTT. The variable domain in full, with the rest retrieved from reference TRBV5-6 and TRBJ2-3, is DAGVTQSPTHLIKTRGQQVTLRCSPKSGHDTVSWYQQALGQGPQFIFQYYEEEERQRGNFPDRFSGHQFPNYSSELNVNALLLGDSALYLCASRGAGGTDTQYFGPGTRLTVL.

J is TRBJ1-5 and V is TRBV6-5; D call uncertain. Germline loops: CDR1 MNHEY, CDR2 SVGAGI. The germline V and J ends were trimmed by 0 bases and 0 bases, with 6 bases remaining between them. The CDR3 is made up of 15 amino acids. The CDR3 is CASSYSRSSNQPQHF. For the CDR3, the DNA is TGTGCCAGCAGTTACTCGAGGAGTAGCAATCAGCCCCAGCATTTT.

The genes are TRBV5-1 and TRBJ2-1, with TRBD1 as a possible D gene (5 bases). The V gene's germline CDR1 is SGHRS and CDR2 YFSETQ. V was pared by 4 bases and J by 2 bases, with 19 bases between. This CDR3 has 17 amino acids. The CDR3 spells CASSLPERRTPYNEQFF. In DNA, the CDR3 is TGCGCCAGCAGCCTCCCGGAGAGGCGGACACCCTACAATGAGCAGTTCTTC.

The chain couples TRBV28 to TRBJ2-1, with 10 bases identical to TRBD2. Germline-derived CDR1 and CDR2 are MDHEN and SYDVKM. J was trimmed by 7 bases and V by 2 bases; bases with no gene match: 5. CDR3 size: 15 residues. CDR3 bases: TGTGCCAGCAGTTTAGTGCTAGCGGGAGCGAATGAGCAGTTCTTC. Translation gives CASSLVLAGANEQFF.

The rearrangement uses TRBV9 and TRBJ2-2, with 8 bases identical to TRBD1. V lost 5 bases to trimming and J lost 5 bases; unmatched junction nucleotides: 8. The CDR3 runs to 15 residues. Germline CDR1 and CDR2: SGDLS and YYNGEE. The CDR3 sequence: CASRGGQEQTGELFF. The CDR3 bases are TGTGCCAGCAGAGGGGGACAGGAGCAAACCGGGGAGCTGTTTTTT.

The chain carries TRBV2 and TRBJ1-2, with TRBD1 matching 9 bases. This CDR3 is 14 amino acids long. The germline CDR1 and CDR2 sequences are SNHLY and FYNNEI. After removal of 6 bases from V and 6 bases from J, the junction contained 8 bases not matched to a gene. CDR3 protein: CASRFTGGADGYTF. Here the CDR3 DNA reads TGTGCCAGCAGATTCACAGGGGGCGCCGATGGCTACACCTTC.